This is a list of T cell receptor beta chains from one sample in a study of read filtering for tumor transcriptome and immune sequencing. TCRdb reanalysed the reads using MiXCR and keeps one entry per CDR3 protein. This sample has about 58,000 distinct CDR3 sequences, with 10% to 15% found just once. The sample consisted of a population of CD138-negative cells sorted from bone marrow. These TCRs come from a donor aged 40 or older with multiple myeloma. The CDR3 runs from the conserved cysteine through the conserved F or W. The order of the fields is D gene, J gene, V gene, CDR3 length, clone size, CDR3 DNA, CDR3 protein. D genes are given only for firm matches. Clone size is stated in some rows and not others, as once, few, many or a class when expanded.

>-|TRBJ1-1|TRBV29-1|11|many
TGCAGCGTTCCGAAGAACACTGAAGCTTTCTTT
CSVPKNTEAFF
>-|TRBJ1-5|TRBV7-2|14|many
TGTGCCAGCAGCTTAGGCTCCGTTGGTGATCCCCAGCATTTT
CASSLGSVGDPQHF
>-|TRBJ1-2|TRBV29-1|11|-
TGCAGCGTTGAAGAACAGTACGGCTACACCTTC
CSVEEQYGYTF
>TRBD1|TRBJ1-5|TRBV12-3/TRBV12-4|15|few
TGTGCCAGCAGTTTTAGGGACAGGGGAGATCAGCCCCAGCATTTT
CASSFRDRGDQPQHF
>-|TRBJ2-4|TRBV12-3/TRBV12-4|15|many
TGTGCCAGCAGTTTAGGGGGCTGGGCCAAAAACATTCAGTACTTC
CASSLGGWAKNIQYF
>-|TRBJ2-7|TRBV24-1|15|many
TGTGCCACCAGTGATTCGCAGGCGACCACCTACGAGCAGTACTTC
CATSDSQATTYEQYF
>TRBD1|TRBJ2-1|TRBV5-1|15|many
TGCGCCAGCAGCATGACAGGGAGCTCCTACAATGAGCAGTTCTTC
CASSMTGSSYNEQFF
>-|TRBJ2-5|TRBV7-2|10|-
TGTGCCAGCAGCGGGGGACTCCAGTACTTC
CASSGGLQYF
>-|TRBJ2-2|TRBV12-3/TRBV12-4|13|many
TGTGCCAGCAGTAACCATGGGTCCGGGGAGCTGTTTTTT
CASSNHGSGELFF
>-|TRBJ2-7|TRBV24-1|14|many
TGTGCCACCATGGCGGACGGTAGCTCCTACGAGCAGTACTTC
CATMADGSSYEQYF
>-|TRBJ2-5|TRBV2|14|many
TGTGCCAGCAGTGATACTAGCTTACAAGAGACCCAGTACTTC
CASSDTSLQETQYF
>-|TRBJ2-7|TRBV5-4|14|few
TGTGCCAGCAGCTTGGGTGGGACTCGGGGCGAGCAGTACTTC
CASSLGGTRGEQYF
>TRBD1|TRBJ1-6|TRBV4-1|16|many
TGCGCCAGCAGCTACGGACAGGGGATTGCTCTATCGGCCCTCCACTTT
CASSYGQGIALSALHF
>-|TRBJ2-5|TRBV20-1|14|many
TGCAGTGCTAGAGATCGCCTCAGGGGTGAGACCCAGTACTTC
CSARDRLRGETQYF
>-|TRBJ1-5|TRBV11-2|15|many
TGTGCCAGCAGCCGATCGGGGCGGCCCAATCAGCCCCAGCATTTT
CASSRSGRPNQPQHF